This entry lists 6 T cell receptor beta chains sequenced from one sample in a study of shared clonotypes between healthy human individuals. Terminally differentiated effector memory CD45RA+ cells were excluded from the naive CD8 cells, which were CD45RO-negative and positively selected for CCR7. The protocol was immunoSEQ multiplex PCR, while the TCRdb copy is restricted to in-frame clones and leaves out a portion. The top ten hold about 1.1% of the sample, which has about 2 million clones, over 85% seen once. Sequenced: naive CD8+ T cells sorted from blood. These receptor sequences come from a man aged 18 to 29 in good health.

The chain recombines TRBV11-3 with TRBJ2-1, with TRBD2 matching 10 bases. The CDR3 has 17 residues. The trim removed 3 bases at V and 2 bases at J, leaving 7 bases unmatched. CDR1 is SGHNT and CDR2 is YENEEA in the germline V gene. In DNA form, the CDR3 reads TGTGCCAGCAGCTTGGACTCACTAGCGGGGACCTACAATGAGCAGTTCTTC. As protein: CASSLDSLAGTYNEQFF.

The gene calls are TRBV19 and TRBJ2-3; D might be TRBD2 (5 bases). This CDR3 has 13 amino acids. V lost 5 bases, J lost 6 bases, and 12 bases lay in between. Germline V lookup: CDR1 LNHDA, CDR2 SQIVND (reference sequence). The DNA for the CDR3 is TGTGCCAGTAGTGGGAGAACCTTGGATACGCAGTATTTT. Amino acid sequence: CASSGRTLDTQYF.

The J gene is TRBJ1-5, the V gene TRBV27, with D possibly TRBD1 on 5 matching bases. The CDR3 has 12 residues. The germline CDR1 and CDR2 sequences are MNHEY and SMNVEV (reference sequence). With 2 bases removed from V and 9 bases from J, the gap between germline ends came to 8 bases. For the CDR3, the DNA is TGTGCCAGCAGTTTAGATGGGGGGCCCCAGCATTTT. This encodes CASSLDGGPQHF.

This rearrangement joins TRBV6-5 to TRBJ1-4; D ambiguous. With 4 bases removed from V and 0 bases from J, the gap between germline ends came to 3 bases. The CDR3 consists of 13 residues. Germline lookup yields CDR1 MNHEY and CDR2 SVGAGI. The CDR3 region is CASSSATNEKLFF. The CDR3, as DNA: TGTGCCAGCAGTTCCGCAACTAATGAAAAACTGTTTTTT.

This clone was recorded once. V gene TRBV28 combines with J gene TRBJ2-7; D uncertain. CDR3 length equals 16 residues. V lost 8 bases, J lost 2 bases, and 22 bases lay in between. CDR1 and CDR2 (germline): MDHEN, SYDVKM. CDR3 region: CASEKNNEKTTYEQYF. The CDR3 nucleotides are TGTGCCAGCGAAAAAAACAACGAAAAAACCACCTACGAGCAGTACTTC.

The J gene is TRBJ2-5, the V gene TRBV28; TRBD2 might be the D (6 bases). Germline V CDR1 and CDR2: MDHEN, SYDVKM. Trimming shortened V by 6 bases and J by 4 bases, and 9 bases separated the two germline ends. The CDR3 has 12 residues. CDR3 in amino acids: CASSPRGETQYF. CDR3 nucleotides: TGTGCCAGCAGCCCGCGGGGAGAGACCCAGTACTTC.